This TCR beta chain emerged from a study of T cell responses to AZD1222 COVID-19 vaccine. Trimming removed 6 bases from V and 3 bases from J; junction bases left unmatched: 1. CDR3 length equals 13 residues. Germline V gives CDR1 MNHEY, CDR2 SVGAGI. Profiling relied on immunoSEQ multiplex PCR, and the TCRdb table lists in-frame clones only, not all of them. The repertoire consists of 100,000 to 120,000 clones, with 80% to 90% occurring once and the leading ten covering 44%. This receptor was identified in an adult who received the AZD1222 COVID-19 vaccine. The V gene is TRBV6-5, the J gene TRBJ2-7; 11 positions match TRBD2. Source: peripheral blood, taken 28 days after the second AZD1222 dose. This CDR3 reads CASRTSGNYEQYF. The CDR3 nucleotides read TGTGCCAGCAGGACTAGCGGGAACTACGAGCAGTACTTC.